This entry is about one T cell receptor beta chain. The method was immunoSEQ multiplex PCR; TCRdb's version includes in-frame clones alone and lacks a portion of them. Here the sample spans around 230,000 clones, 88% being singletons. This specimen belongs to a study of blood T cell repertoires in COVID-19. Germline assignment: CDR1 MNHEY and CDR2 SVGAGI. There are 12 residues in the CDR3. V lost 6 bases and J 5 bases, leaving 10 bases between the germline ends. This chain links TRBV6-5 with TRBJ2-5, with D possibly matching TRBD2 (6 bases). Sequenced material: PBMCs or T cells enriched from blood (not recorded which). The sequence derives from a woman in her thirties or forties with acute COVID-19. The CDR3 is CASRGGRETQYF. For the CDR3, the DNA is TGTGCCAGCAGAGGAGGGAGGGAGACCCAGTACTTC.